Listed here are 27 T cell receptor beta chains from one sample, sequenced in a study of T-cell reconstitution after alpha-beta-depleted transplantation in children (dated by TCRdb to the mid-2010s). The treatment or condition label on this specimen signifies: allogeneic hematopoietic cell transplantation with graft depleted of TCRalphabeta T cells and CD19 B cells. The method behind the library was PCR. TCRdb lists the instrument as Illumina HiSeq 2500. TCR library preparation used molecular barcoding, with unique molecular identifiers applied to normalize quantification of the TCRbeta repertoire. TCRdb reworked the public reads: Q25 trimming with fastp, MiXCR clone assembly, productive beta chains retained. Each record represents a unique CDR3 protein, reported with the most common genes and DNA among its rows. This sample holds roughly 300,000 distinct CDR3 sequences; around a tenth were observed only once. Together, the top ten hold about 20% of the sample.

Sequencing was performed on peripheral blood, taken 180 days after TCRalphabeta/CD19-depleted stem cell transplant. Receptors originate from a male patient aged 2-15 years who had a stem cell transplant for chronic granulomatous disease, so the T cells may come from the graft donor.

This clonotype was observed at least ten times. The V call is TRBV7-2, the J call TRBJ2-3; the match to TRBD2 covers 8 bases. The germline CDR1 and CDR2 sequences are SGHTA and FQGNSA. This CDR3 region has 15 residues. The V gene end was trimmed by 3 bases and the J gene end by 6 bases; junction bases not matched to a gene: 8. The CDR3 DNA follows: TGTGCCAGCAGCTTGGGCGGGGGGAGCTTCGATACGCAGTATTTT. This encodes CASSLGGGSFDTQYF.

Of note for this clonotype: Given a much more abundant clone one base away, this may be a read error. This CDR3 fails to terminate in the conserved phenylalanine or tryptophan, so it likely reflects a read error. The chain links TRBV5-5 to TRBJ1-1; the match to TRBD1 covers 7 bases. The CDR3 is 15 residues long. V shed 4 bases and J 7 bases; nucleotides not matched to a gene: 13. Germline lookup yields CDR1 SGHKS and CDR2 YYEKEE (reference sequence). The CDR3 here is CASSQITGVVSEAFL. CDR3 nucleotides: TGTGCCAGCAGCCAAATCACAGGGGTGGTAAGTGAAGCTTTCCTT.

Comment on this clonotype: Possible read error: a much larger clone is one base away. The chain combines TRBV7-9 with TRBJ2-1, with D unclear. The CDR3 covers 14 residues. CDR1 and CDR2 (germline): SEHNR, FQNEAQ (reference sequence). CDR3 loop: CASSYQNLYNEQVF. The CDR3 DNA follows: TGTGCCAGCAGCTACCAGAACCTTTACAATGAGCAGGTCTTC.

This clonotype showed up just a few times. This rearrangement joins TRBV18 to TRBJ2-2; TRBD2 is a possible D gene (5 bases). The V gene's germline CDR1 is KGHSH and CDR2 LQKENI. This CDR3 comprises 16 residues. V lost 6 bases to trimming and J lost 1 base, with 15 bases between them. CDR3 in DNA: TGTGCCAGCTCCCCTATCAGCGGCCTGAACACCGGGGAGCTGTTTTTT. This gives the protein CASSPISGLNTGELFF.

Ten or more counts support this clonotype. The chain uses TRBV9 and TRBJ2-7; D not resolved. The CDR3 extends over 14 amino acids. Trimming removed 1 base at V and 5 bases at J, with 13 bases between. Per germline, CDR1 SGDLS and CDR2 YYNGEE. CDR3 residues: CASSVFKVSHEQYF. The CDR3 DNA sequence: TGTGCCAGCAGCGTATTCAAAGTCTCTCACGAGCAGTACTTC.

The V and J genes are TRBV7-8 and TRBJ2-1, with 14 bases identical to TRBD2. J lost 9 bases, V lost 5 bases, and 6 bases had no gene match. In germline, CDR1 is SGHVS, CDR2 FQNEAQ. The CDR3 contains 15 residues. CDR3 DNA sequence: TGTGCCAGCAGCCGGGGACTAGCGGGAGTAGGTGAGCAGTTCTTC. It specifies CASSRGLAGVGEQFF.

This clonotype was seen repeatedly, ten times or more. The V call is TRBV29-1, the J call TRBJ2-1, with TRBD1 identical over 7 bases. V was pared by 7 bases and J by 3 bases, with 6 bases of the junction left unmatched. The CDR3 is made up of 13 amino acids. The germline CDR1 and CDR2 sequences are SQVTM and ANQGSEA. CDR3 DNA: TGCAGCGCCCAGGCAGGGGGCTACAATGAGCAGTTCTTC. The encoded protein is CSAQAGGYNEQFF.

Remarks on this clonotype: A much larger clone sits a single nucleotide away, making a read error possible. The V call is TRBV20-1, the J call TRBJ2-3; D unresolved. Judging by the DNA end, TRBJ1-5 fits better; the J call may be wrong. CDR3 length equals 14 residues. Germline CDR1 reads DFQATT; CDR2 reads SNEGSKA (reference sequence). The CDR3: CSVRTAYEKDTQHF. The CDR3 DNA reads as TGCAGTGTTCGTACCGCATACGAGAAAGATACGCAGCATTTT.

This clonotype has at least ten counts. The CDR3 DNA reads TGCGCCAGCAGCTTGGCGGGGATGACAGGACAAGAGACCCAGTACTTC. The encoded protein is CASSLAGMTGQETQYF. The chain has TRBV5-1 and TRBJ2-5, with TRBD1 as a possible D gene (6 bases). The ends were cut back, 0 bases at V and 2 bases at J, with 14 bases in the middle. CDR1 and CDR2 (germline): SGHRS, YFSETQ. The CDR3 has 16 amino acids.

This clonotype came up many times. V gene TRBV10-3 combines with J gene TRBJ2-7; TRBD1 matches at 7 bases. V lost 9 bases, J lost 0 bases, and 2 bases stayed unmatched. CDR3 length: 12 residues. Germline-derived CDR1 and CDR2 are ENHRY and SYGVKD. This CDR3 is CAIGQDSYEQYF. DNA of the CDR3: TGTGCCATAGGACAGGACTCCTACGAGCAGTACTTC.

The chain has TRBV30 and TRBJ1-5, with unresolved D. V shed 1 base and J shed 0 bases, with 25 bases lying between them. CDR1 and CDR2 (germline): GTSNPN, SVGIG (reference sequence). The CDR3 contains 20 residues. The DNA of the CDR3 is TGTGCCTGGAGTGAGGATAAGGCTTTATCGACATTATATAGCAATCAGCCCCAGCATTTT. This translates into CAWSEDKALSTLYSNQPQHF.

Notes on this clonotype: A much larger clone sits a single nucleotide away, making a read error possible. V is TRBV10-3 and J is TRBJ2-1; tentatively, D is TRBD2 (5 bases). Germline CDR1 reads ENHRY; CDR2 reads SYGVKD. The CDR3 length is 16 residues. The CDR3 DNA reads as TGTGACATCAGTGACCCCGGAGGTTTAAAAACTCCGGAGCAGTTCTTC. Its protein product is CDISDPGGLKTPEQFF.

This clonotype was observed many times. The chain carries TRBV13 and TRBJ1-5; D is unresolved. Trimming removed 6 bases from V and 7 bases from J, with 10 bases in between. Per germline, CDR1 PRHDT and CDR2 FYEKMQ (reference sequence). The CDR3 length is 12 residues. DNA for the CDR3: TGTGCCAGCAGTGGAGTCGGGCAGCCCCAGCATTTT. Its protein product is CASSGVGQPQHF.

This clonotype was detected many times. V usage is TRBV5-1 and J usage is TRBJ2-3, with TRBD1 identical over 8 bases. The CDR3 has 15 residues. Trimming at V came to 6 bases and at J to 1 base, leaving 7 bases not matched to a gene. Germline CDR1 SGHRS, CDR2 YFSETQ. CDR3 protein: CASTGQGSGTDTQYF. The DNA of the CDR3 is TGCGCCAGCACCGGACAGGGTTCAGGCACAGATACGCAGTATTTT. Based on the CDR3 plus reference TRBV5-1 and TRBJ2-3, the full variable domain is KAGVTQTPRYLIKTRGQQVTLSCSPISGHRSVSWYQQTPGQGLQFLFEYFSETQRNKGNFPGRFSGRQFSNSRSEMNVSTLELGDSALYLCASTGQGSGTDTQYFGPGTRLTVL.

This clonotype was observed at least ten times. The chain joins TRBV7-2 to TRBJ2-7; D may be TRBD2 (6 bases). The CDR3 spans 15 residues. Germline lookup yields CDR1 SGHTA and CDR2 FQGNSA. Trimming pared 6 bases from V and 0 bases from J, leaving 15 bases between. The CDR3 coding sequence is TGTGCCAGCAGTATTTCAGACGGGAGCTCCTACGAGCAGTACTTC. The encoded protein is CASSISDGSSYEQYF.

In this sample, this clonotype turned up many times. V usage is TRBV7-2 and J usage is TRBJ2-7; D may be TRBD1 (8 bases). The CDR3 extends over 16 amino acids. Germline V CDR1 and CDR2: SGHTA, FQGNSA. V gave up 4 bases and J gave up 3 bases, with 19 bases separating them. This CDR3 reads CASSSIAGDRSYEQYF. For the CDR3, the DNA is TGTGCCAGCAGCTCTATTGCGGGGGACAGGAGCTACGAGCAGTACTTC.

As concerns this clonotype: At one end, the junction sequence differs from germline, possibly due to a read error. The chain recombines TRBV29-1 with TRBJ1-5; TRBD1 is a possible D gene (5 bases). In germline, CDR1 is SQVTM, CDR2 ANQGSEA. The CDR3 spans 12 residues. The CDR3 coding sequence is TGCAGCGTTGGGGACCAAAATCAGACCCAGCATTTT. It specifies CSVGDQNQTQHF. Full variable domain (rest looked up from reference TRBV29-1 and TRBJ1-5): SAVISQKPSRDICQRGTSLTIQCQVDSQVTMMFWYRQQPGQSLTLIATANQGSEATYESGFVIDKFPISRPNLTFSTLTVSNMSPEDSSIYLCSVGDQNQTQHFGDGTRLSIL.

The chain is built from TRBV12-3 or TRBV12-4 and TRBJ2-5, with D maybe TRBD2 (6 bases). V lost 11 bases to trimming and J lost 1 base, with 26 bases between them. This CDR3 is built from 17 residues. In DNA, the CDR3 is TGTGCCTGCTGCCCTCCGACCCCGGGGGTGGGCCAAGAGACCCAGTACTTC. Protein product: CACCPPTPGVGQETQYF.

This clonotype appeared many times. This chain uses TRBV5-1 with TRBJ2-3; D is unresolved. Deletions cut 2 bases from V and 6 bases from J, with 7 bases between. The CDR3 has 12 residues. Germline assignment: CDR1 SGHRS and CDR2 YFSETQ. The chain's CDR3 is CASSFSSDTQYF. The CDR3 DNA follows: TGCGCCAGCAGCTTTTCGTCGGATACGCAGTATTTT.

This clonotype has a handful of counts. The chain carries TRBV15 and TRBJ2-1; 13 bases agree with TRBD2. CDR3 size: 18 residues. J gave up 1 base and V 1 base, and 4 bases lay outside the gene matches. Germline V gene sequence: CDR1 LNHNV, CDR2 YYDKDF (reference sequence). CDR3 protein: CATSRGTSGRRSYNEQFF. DNA of the CDR3: TGTGCCACCAGCAGAGGGACTAGCGGGAGACGGTCCTACAATGAGCAGTTCTTC.

The table lists this clonotype with many counts. CDR3 sequence reads: CASSLVRDRVHNEQFF. The CDR3 DNA reads TGTGCCAGCAGCTTAGTCCGGGACAGGGTCCACAATGAGCAGTTCTTC. V gene TRBV11-2 combines with J gene TRBJ2-1; 9 nucleotides align to TRBD1. V dropped 1 base and J dropped 5; count of bases not matched to a gene: 6. The V gene's germline CDR1 is SGHAT and CDR2 FQNNGV. CDR3 length: 16 amino acids.

V is TRBV6-5 and J is TRBJ2-7; D call uncertain. The germline gives CDR1 MNHEY, CDR2 SVGAGI. The CDR3 loop spans 15 amino acids. V was cut by 4 bases and J by 7 bases, with 20 bases left in between. Written as DNA, the CDR3 is TGTGCCAGCAGTTCACAGCCGGGCCCCTATGCGGAGCAGTACTTC. It specifies CASSSQPGPYAEQYF.

In its sample, this clonotype was seen many times. The chain combines TRBV28 with TRBJ2-3; D unresolved. The CDR3 consists of 12 residues. Trimming took off 6 bases at V and 7 bases at J, with 11 bases between the two ends. Germline V CDR1 and CDR2: MDHEN, SYDVKM. This CDR3 reads CASRETTNTQYF. For the CDR3, the DNA is TGTGCCAGCAGGGAGACAACGAATACGCAGTATTTT. Complete variable domain (other parts from reference TRBV28 and TRBJ2-3): DVKVTQSSRYLVKRTGEKVFLECVQDMDHENMFWYRQDPGLGLRLIYFSYDVKMKEKGDIPEGYSVSREKKERFSLILESASTNQTSMYLCASRETTNTQYFGPGTRLTVL.

This clonotype was picked up many times. CDR3 residues: CASSEARGGRTWNEQFF. In nucleotides, the CDR3 is TGCGCCAGCAGCGAGGCTCGTGGGGGGAGAACGTGGAATGAGCAGTTCTTC. V is TRBV5-1 and J is TRBJ2-1; D is perhaps TRBD2 (6 bases). The V end lost 4 bases, the J end lost 7 bases, and 24 bases lay between the germline ends. Germline CDR1 is SGHRS and CDR2 is YFSETQ. This CDR3 contains 17 residues. The full variable domain, in which reference TRBV5-1 and TRBJ2-1 provide the parts outside the CDR3, is KAGVTQTPRYLIKTRGQQVTLSCSPISGHRSVSWYQQTPGQGLQFLFEYFSETQRNKGNFPGRFSGRQFSNSRSEMNVSTLELGDSALYLCASSEARGGRTWNEQFFGPGTRLTVL.

This clonotype was counted ten times or more. The chain carries TRBV5-1 and TRBJ2-7; D might be TRBD1 (7 bases). The CDR3 runs 14 residues. V lost 2 bases and J lost 4, with 13 bases in between. Germline V gene data show CDR1 as SGHRS and CDR2 as YFSETQ. CDR3 protein: CASSFGGTAYEQYF. The CDR3 nucleotides read TGCGCCAGCAGCTTTGGGGGGACAGCGTACGAGCAGTACTTC.

In its sample, this clonotype was seen a few times. The chain employs TRBV20-1 and TRBJ1-6; weak D call: TRBD1 (5 bases). Germline CDR1 DFQATT, CDR2 SNEGSKA (reference sequence). Trimming took 6 bases from V and 0 from J, leaving 18 bases between them. The CDR3 is 17 amino acids. The CDR3 DNA reads TGCAGTGCGCCATGGGCAGGGAGCCCCTCCTATAATTCACCCCTCCACTTT. It encodes CSAPWAGSPSYNSPLHF.

This sequence joins TRBV19 and TRBJ2-3; 9 bases align to TRBD2. Germline-derived CDR1 and CDR2 are LNHDA and SQIVND (reference sequence). V shed 5 bases, J shed 4 bases, and the junction held 10 bases outside the gene matches. The CDR3 totals 16 residues. The CDR3 region is CASSLRGRAEADTQYF. The CDR3 nucleotides are TGTGCCAGTAGTCTCCGCGGGAGGGCTGAAGCAGATACGCAGTATTTT.